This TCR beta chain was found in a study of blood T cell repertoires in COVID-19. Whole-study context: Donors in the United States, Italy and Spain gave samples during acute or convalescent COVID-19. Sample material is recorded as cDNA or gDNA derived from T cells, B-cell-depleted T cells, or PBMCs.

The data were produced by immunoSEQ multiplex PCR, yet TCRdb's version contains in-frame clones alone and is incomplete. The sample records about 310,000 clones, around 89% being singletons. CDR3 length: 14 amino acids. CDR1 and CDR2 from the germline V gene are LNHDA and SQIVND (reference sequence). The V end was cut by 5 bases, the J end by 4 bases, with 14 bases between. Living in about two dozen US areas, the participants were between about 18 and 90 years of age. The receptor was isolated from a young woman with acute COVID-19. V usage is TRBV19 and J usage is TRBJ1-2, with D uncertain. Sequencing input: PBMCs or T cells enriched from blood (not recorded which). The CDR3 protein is CASSARVHVYGYTF. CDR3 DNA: TGTGCCAGTAGTGCCCGGGTCCATGTCTATGGCTACACCTTC.